This T cell receptor beta chain stems from a study of blood T cell repertoires in COVID-19. Study-wide background: The samples span acute and convalescent COVID-19 from the United States, Italy and Spain. In each case, the material was cDNA or gDNA derived from T cells, B-cell-depleted T cells, or PBMCs.

Authors' processing steps: Quantification of nucleated cells was approximated via reference gene primer amplification. Data came from immunoSEQ multiplex PCR; TCRdb stores just in-frame clones and leaves some out. V and J calls and clone size are as listed in that table; D and trimming were resolved from the DNA. There are tens of thousands of clones in the sample; 89% occur only once, and approximately 5.2% lies in the top ten. Germline CDR1 reads MDHEN; CDR2 reads SYDVKM. The CDR3 consists of 15 residues. V trimming: 7 bases; J trimming: 4 bases; junction bases outside the gene matches: 8. The chain has TRBV28 and TRBJ1-1; TRBD1 matches 11 bases. The receptor was isolated from an elderly woman with active COVID-19. The sequenced material came from peripheral blood. The CDR3 region has the DNA TGTGCCAGCAAAGGACAGGGGGCGCAGGTCACTGAAGCTTTCTTT. Translation gives CASKGQGAQVTEAFF.